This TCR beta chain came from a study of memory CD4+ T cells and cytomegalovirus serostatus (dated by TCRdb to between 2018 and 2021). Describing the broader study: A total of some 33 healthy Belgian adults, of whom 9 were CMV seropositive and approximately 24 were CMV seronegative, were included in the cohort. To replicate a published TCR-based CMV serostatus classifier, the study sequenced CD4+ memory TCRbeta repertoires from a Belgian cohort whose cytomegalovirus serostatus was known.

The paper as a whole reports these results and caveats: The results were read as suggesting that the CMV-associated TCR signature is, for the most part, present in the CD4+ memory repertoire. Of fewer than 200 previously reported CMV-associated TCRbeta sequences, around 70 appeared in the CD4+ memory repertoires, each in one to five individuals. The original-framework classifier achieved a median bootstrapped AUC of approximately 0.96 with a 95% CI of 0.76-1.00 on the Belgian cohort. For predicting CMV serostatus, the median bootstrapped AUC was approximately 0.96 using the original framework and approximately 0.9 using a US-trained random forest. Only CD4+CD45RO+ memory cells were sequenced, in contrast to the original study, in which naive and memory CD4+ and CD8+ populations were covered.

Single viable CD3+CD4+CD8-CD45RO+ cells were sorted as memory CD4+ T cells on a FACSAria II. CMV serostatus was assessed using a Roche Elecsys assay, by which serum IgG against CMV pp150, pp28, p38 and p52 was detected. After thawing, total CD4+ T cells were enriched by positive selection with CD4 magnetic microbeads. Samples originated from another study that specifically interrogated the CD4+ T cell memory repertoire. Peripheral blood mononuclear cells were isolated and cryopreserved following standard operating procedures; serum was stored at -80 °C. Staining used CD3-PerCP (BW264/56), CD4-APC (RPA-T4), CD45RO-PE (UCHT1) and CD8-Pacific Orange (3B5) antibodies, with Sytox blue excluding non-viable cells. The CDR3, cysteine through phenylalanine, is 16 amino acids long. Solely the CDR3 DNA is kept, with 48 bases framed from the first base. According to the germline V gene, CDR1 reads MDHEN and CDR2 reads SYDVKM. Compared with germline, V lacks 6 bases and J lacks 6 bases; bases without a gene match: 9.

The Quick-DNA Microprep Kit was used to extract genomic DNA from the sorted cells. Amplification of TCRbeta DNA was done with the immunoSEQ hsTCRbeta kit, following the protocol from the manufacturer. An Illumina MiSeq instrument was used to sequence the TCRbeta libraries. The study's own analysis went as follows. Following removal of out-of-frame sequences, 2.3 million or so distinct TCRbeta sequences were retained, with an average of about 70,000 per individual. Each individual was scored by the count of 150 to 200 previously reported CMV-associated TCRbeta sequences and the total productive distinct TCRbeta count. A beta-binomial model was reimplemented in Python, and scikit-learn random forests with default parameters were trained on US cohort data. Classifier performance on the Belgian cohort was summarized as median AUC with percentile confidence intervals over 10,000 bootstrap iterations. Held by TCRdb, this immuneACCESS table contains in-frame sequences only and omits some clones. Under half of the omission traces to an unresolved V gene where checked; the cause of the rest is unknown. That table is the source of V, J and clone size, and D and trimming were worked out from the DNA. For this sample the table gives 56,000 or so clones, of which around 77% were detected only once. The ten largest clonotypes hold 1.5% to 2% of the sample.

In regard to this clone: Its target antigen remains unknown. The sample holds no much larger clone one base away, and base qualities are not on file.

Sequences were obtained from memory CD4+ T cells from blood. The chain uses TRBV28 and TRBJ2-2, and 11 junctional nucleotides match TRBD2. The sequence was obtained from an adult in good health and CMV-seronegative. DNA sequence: TGTGCCAGCAGAGTACTAGCGGGAGTTGTGTCCGGGGAGCTGTTTTTT. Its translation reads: CASRVLAGVVSGELFF.